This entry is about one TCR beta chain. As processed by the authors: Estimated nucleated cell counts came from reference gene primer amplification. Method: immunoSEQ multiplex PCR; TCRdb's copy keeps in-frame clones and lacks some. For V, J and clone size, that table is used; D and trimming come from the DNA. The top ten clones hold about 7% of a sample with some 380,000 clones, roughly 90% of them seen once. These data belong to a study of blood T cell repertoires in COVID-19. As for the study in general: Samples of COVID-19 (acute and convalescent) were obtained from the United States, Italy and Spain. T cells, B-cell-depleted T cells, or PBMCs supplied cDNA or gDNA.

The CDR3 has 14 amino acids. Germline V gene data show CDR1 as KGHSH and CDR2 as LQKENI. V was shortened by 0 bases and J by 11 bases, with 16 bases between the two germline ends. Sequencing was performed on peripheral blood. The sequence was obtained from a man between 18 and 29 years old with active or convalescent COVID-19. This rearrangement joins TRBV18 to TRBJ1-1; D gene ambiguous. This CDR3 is CASSPPVWARGAFF. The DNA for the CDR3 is TGTGCCAGCTCACCACCGGTCTGGGCGCGTGGGGCTTTCTTT.